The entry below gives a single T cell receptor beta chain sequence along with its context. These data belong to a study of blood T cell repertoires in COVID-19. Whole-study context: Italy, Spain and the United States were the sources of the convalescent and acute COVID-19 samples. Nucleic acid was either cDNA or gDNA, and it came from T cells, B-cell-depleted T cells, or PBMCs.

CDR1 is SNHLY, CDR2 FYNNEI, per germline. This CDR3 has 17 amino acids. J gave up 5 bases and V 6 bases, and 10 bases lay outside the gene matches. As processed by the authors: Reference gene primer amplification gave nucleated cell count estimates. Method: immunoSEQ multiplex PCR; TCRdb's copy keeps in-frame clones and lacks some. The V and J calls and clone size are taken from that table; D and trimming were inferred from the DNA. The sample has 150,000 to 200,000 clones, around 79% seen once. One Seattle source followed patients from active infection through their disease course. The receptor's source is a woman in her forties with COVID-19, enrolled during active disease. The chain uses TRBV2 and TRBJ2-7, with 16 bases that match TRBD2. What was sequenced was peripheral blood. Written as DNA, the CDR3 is TGTGCCAGCAGGCGTCCCGGGACTAGCGGGGGGGCCCACGAGCAGTACTTC. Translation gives CASRRPGTSGGAHEQYF.